This TCR beta chain was identified in a study of shared clonotypes between healthy human individuals (dated by TCRdb to 2020 to 2022). As for the study more broadly: Two women and a few men aged 18 to 49 years were included in the cohort. For each donor, CD4 naive and CD4 memory were each run on three plates, CD8 naive on two plates, and CD8 memory on one plate. To estimate repertoire size and how much clonotypes are shared between individuals, the study performed deep sequencing of blood TCR repertoires from about five healthy adults. To increase sequencing depth and limit assay-specific biases, TCR repertoire library preparation and sequencing were carried out by different laboratories using diverse techniques. Leukapheresis yielded between about 0.9 and 9 billion PBMCs per donor.

Healthy HIV-negative adults with no recently reported acute infections or vaccinations were included as donors. Every donor was a Caucasian adult residing in Nashville, Tennessee, USA. Magnetic negative selection was used to enrich CD4+ T cells, after which naive cells were positively selected on CD45RA and the negative fraction became the memory subset. Blood was collected by leukapheresis, and PBMCs were isolated by Ficoll-Histopaque density gradient centrifugation and then cryopreserved in liquid nitrogen vapor phase. Purity and quantity of every magnetically sorted T cell population were checked by analytical flow cytometry. From each sorted fraction, genomic DNA was isolated and quantified by UV absorbance on a Nanodrop 2000c. Summary of the overall study and its limitations: Pairwise subsampling led to the expectation that sequencing depth would affect the degree of clonotype sharing among donors. Estimated clonotype richness was generally larger for naive than for memory subsets. The small number of donors limited the genetic and exposure-history diversity represented. Compared with non-shared clonotypes, clonotypes shared by all four sorted-subset donors had higher generation probabilities. Roughly 5.2% of naive CD4, around 4% of naive CD8, approximately 2% of memory CD4, and less than 0.45% of memory CD8 clonotypes were shared across a few donors. Rarefaction of sorted-subset datasets indicated incomplete sequencing despite the large sequencing depth. Sampling was restricted to blood, and TCR repertoires in tissues likely differ from the TCR repertoires found in blood.

As to this clone: Its antigen target is currently unknown. Base-call qualities are not available, and no considerably larger clone is one nucleotide away.

Using the deep immunoSEQ assay, multiplex PCR amplified TCR CDR3 regions from genomic DNA. For each cell subset, the extracted genomic DNA was distributed evenly across all wells of several immunoSEQ 96-well plates, and each plate served as one replicate. Each replicate PCR for sorted subsets received about 180 ng genomic DNA, equal to tens of thousands of T cell genomes. Purified libraries were quantified with a Qubit 3.0 fluorometer, sized on a Bioanalyzer 2100, and re-quantified with the KAPA Library Quantification kit. A separate single-read 150-cycle Illumina NextSeq 550 flow cell was used to sequence each immunoSEQ 96-well plate. For the original study's pipeline: Because the immunoSEQ output included only junctional sequences and no quality scores, the filtering could not be the same as the filtering used for full-length reads. To assign V/J genes and CDR3, sequences were annotated using PyIR, a Python wrapper for IgBLAST v1.9, with IMGT germline references. Reads were removed for weak V/J assignments (E-value above 1e-6), missing CDR3, stop codons, out-of-frame junctions, or ambiguous translated residues. A V3J clonotype was defined by an identical inferred V gene, J gene, and CDR3 amino acid sequence. Percentage overlap between repertoires was calculated by dividing the number of shared unique clonotypes by the size of the smaller repertoire. Three approaches were used to assess repertoire richness: RTK rarefaction, the Chao1 estimator, and Recon v2.1 estimates of unobserved clonotypes. Generation probabilities were computed with OLGA for all TCRbeta clonotypes obtained by the gDNA method from several donors. TCRdb stores this immuneACCESS table with in-frame sequences only. Part of the clones is absent; in the studies checked, under half of the shortfall reflects unresolved V genes, and no reason is known for the rest. Clone size and V and J calls were adopted from that table, with D and trimming inferred from the DNA. Present in this sample are about 2.5 million clones, approximately 90% of which were seen just once. Approximately 0.39% of the sample comes from the top ten.

In the germline V gene, CDR1 corresponds to SGHNT and CDR2 to YENEEA. Trimming accounts for 0 bases at V and 4 bases at J, while the number of junction bases matched to no gene is 5. CDR3 length: 16 amino acids, cysteine to phenylalanine. Only CDR3 DNA is held: 48 bases, read in frame from base 1. This sequence was found in a man aged 18 to 29 in good health. Some clones in this sample may be carry-over from other donors' samples. This receptor chain uses TRBV11-3 and TRBJ2-1, with TRBD1 identical over 8 junction bases. The sample comprised naive CD4+ T cells from PBMCs. Interpreted using the paper, the cell subset or site label stands for: CD45RA+ positively selected. The nucleotide sequence reads TGTGCCAGCAGCTTAGAAGGGACAGGAGGATACAATGAGCAGTTCTTC. The translation is CASSLEGTGGYNEQFF.